This T cell receptor (beta chain) is from a study of CD8+ T cells in alopecia areata. Study-wide results and limits: Greater clonality was observed in lesional scalp samples, especially alopecia totalis/universalis, versus normal scalp.

Turning to this clone: Its matching antigen is unknown.

Looked up from germline, CDR1 is SGHRS and CDR2 is YFSETQ. V shed 4 bases and J 8 bases; nucleotides not matched to a gene: 13. The CDR3 extends over 16 amino acids. Sequencing used cDNA as its template, made by extracting RNA and reverse transcribing it. Profiled with immunoSEQ multiplex PCR; TCRdb holds only in-frame clones, not every one. The table has about 150,000 clones, about three fifths seen once; the top ten hold approximately 4.3%. The receptor was isolated from a human donor in good health. Sequenced: CD4+ T cells sorted from blood. The chain is built from TRBV5-1 and TRBJ2-1; 9 bases agree with TRBD2. The CDR3 loop reads CASSDLAGVNSDEQFF. The CDR3 nucleotides read TGCGCCAGCAGCGATTTAGCGGGAGTTAATTCGGATGAGCAGTTCTTC.